This T cell receptor (beta chain) was sequenced in a study of T cells in Graves' hyperthyroidism and ophthalmopathy (dated by TCRdb to about 2019). Study-level background: Peripheral blood samples were taken at initial diagnosis, before any treatment was given. To identify distinguishing TCR V-J signatures, a discovery cohort of around 100 patients was used, comprising roughly 45 with Graves' ophthalmopathy and approximately 58 with stable Graves' hyperthyroidism. Prospective prediction of ophthalmopathy was tested in an independent validation cohort of approximately 19 hyperthyroidism patients and 15 to 17 patients who later progressed to ophthalmopathy. For training and testing, the roughly 93 patients in the discovery cohort were randomly divided in a 7:3 ratio. In roughly six Graves' hyperthyroidism patients, the study also compared T-cell repertoires from thyroid tissue with T-cell repertoires from blood. Once sampling was done, hyperthyroidism patients were given methimazole at a starting dose of 30 mg daily, whereas ophthalmopathy patients were given high-dose intravenous methylprednisolone. TCR Vbeta CDR3 sequencing of some 140 peripheral blood samples (around 45 ophthalmopathy, about 74 hyperthyroidism and roughly 17 progressor patients) is reported in the paper. The investigation overall reported the following: Most expanded thyroid clonotypes (frequency above 0.001) were also detected in blood, a finding suggesting that blood repertoires may reflect thyroid immune responses. In validation, the model predicted progression to ophthalmopathy a median of roughly 6.1 months before onset, with approximately 71% sensitivity and 72.22% specificity. A 13 V-J signature model separated ophthalmopathy from stable hyperthyroidism, with approximately 87% sensitivity and just under 84% specificity in cross-validation and 80%/75% in testing. No statistical method was used to fix the sample size in advance, and group allocation was not hidden from the investigators.

The TCR beta CDR3 regions were amplified from the RNA transcripts. The first round of RT-PCR for the TCR CDR3 was performed with the HTBI primer set and the Qiagen OneStep RT-PCR kit. The libraries were constructed in a second round of multiplex PCR and then size-selected and purified. Paired-end sequencing of the libraries was performed with 100 bp reads on an Illumina HiSeq2000. Turning to the authors' computational methods: SOAPnuke was used to process the raw data, throwing out any read that contained adapters or uncalled bases, had a mean Phred below 15, or lacked an exact constant-primer or identifier match. High-quality paired reads were merged with COPE v1.2.5, and unique nucleotide sequences were defined as clonotypes. MiTCR v1.1 was used to align the clonotypes against IMGT TRBV, TRBD and TRBJ reference segments. Analysis was restricted to V-J combinations with a frequency above 0.0001, which covered about 99% of repertoires. A TCS score was defined as the ratio of F50 (clonal expansion) to E x V (chaos), with BLOSUM62-based TCRdist applied between CDR3 peptides within each V-J. Welch's t-statistics and random forest reduced just over 500 V-J features to 10 to 15, which were used in a naive Bayes classifier (R e1071). Through fastp at Q25 and MiXCR, TCRdb rebuilt clones from the public reads, retaining in-frame beta chains. Duplicate CDR3 protein sequences are folded into a single record with the most common DNA and genes. These V and J calls originate from TCRdb's pipeline instead of the authors' own analysis. Recorded for this sample are 600,000 or so distinct CDR3 sequences; 14% of them occurred a single time. The ten largest clones take up around an eighth of the sample.

The table lists this clonotype with many counts. The antigen it recognizes is unknown. Base quality data are lacking; no much larger clone is found one base away. Moderately to severely active disease, a Clinical Activity Score of at least 3, a NOSPECS grade of at least 4, and a duration under 3 months were present in ophthalmopathy patients. Patients with uncontrolled infections, other autoimmune diseases, pregnancy or lactation were excluded. Clinical symptoms, serum thyroxine and TRAb, thyroid ultrasound, and orbital computed tomography formed the basis for the diagnoses. PBMCs were isolated from approximately 10 ml of fresh peripheral blood by Ficoll-Paque density gradient centrifugation. Total RNA was extracted using Trizol reagent, and RNA quality was assessed on an Agilent 2100 Bioanalyzer. The receptor was isolated from a woman in her forties or fifties with Graves' ophthalmopathy. Sequencing was carried out using blood.

The nucleotide sequence is given as TGTGCCAGCAGTGAAATCAGGGGGGGTGGTCAGCCCCAGCATTTT. Translation gives CASSEIRGGGQPQHF. The V and J genes are TRBV2 and TRBJ1-5, and 7 junctional nucleotides match TRBD1. The CDR3 runs 15 amino acids, cysteine and phenylalanine included. Only the CDR3 DNA is retained, 45 bases long and in frame from the first base. According to the germline V gene, CDR1 reads SNHLY and CDR2 reads FYNNEI. From V the trimming removes 2 bases and from J it removes 6 bases, while the gene matches leave 7 bases of the junction unaccounted for.